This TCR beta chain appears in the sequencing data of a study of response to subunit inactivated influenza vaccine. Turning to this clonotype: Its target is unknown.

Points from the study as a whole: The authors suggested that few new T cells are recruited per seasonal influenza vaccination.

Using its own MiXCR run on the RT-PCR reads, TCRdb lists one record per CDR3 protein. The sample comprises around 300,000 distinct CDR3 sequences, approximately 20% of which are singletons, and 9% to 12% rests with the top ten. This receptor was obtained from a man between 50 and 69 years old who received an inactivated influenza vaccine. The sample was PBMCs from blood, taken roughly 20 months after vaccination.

DNA of the CDR3: TGTGCCAGCAGTCCCCCTTCCGGACACGCCAATCAGCCCCAGCATTTT. Its translation is CASSPPSGHANQPQHF. V and J are TRBV6-2 or TRBV6-3 and TRBJ1-5; tentative D call: TRBD1 (5 bases). The CDR3 loop spans 16 amino acids. Germline V CDR1 and CDR2: MNHEY, SVGEGT. Trimming took 5 bases from V and 3 from J, leaving 17 bases between them.